What follows are 8 T cell receptor beta chains derived from one specimen sequenced in a study of shared clonotypes between healthy human individuals. TCRdb's copy holds only in-frame clones and misses some; the assay was immunoSEQ multiplex PCR. This table holds over a million clones, approximately 96% found once. Input material: naive CD4+ T cells sorted from blood. Specified subset: CD45RA+ positively selected. The receptors shown here come from a man in his thirties or forties in good health.

The gene calls are TRBV28 and TRBJ1-4; no clear D gene. The germline V gene has CDR1 MDHEN and CDR2 SYDVKM. The CDR3 consists of 13 residues. V was trimmed by 3 bases and J by 10 bases, leaving 12 bases between them. CDR3 protein: CASSFSRERKLFF. The CDR3 nucleotides read TGTGCCAGCAGTTTTTCCAGAGAAAGAAAACTGTTTTTT.

A note on this clone: Additional DNA sequences in this sample encode the identical CDR3. The gene calls are TRBV5-1 and TRBJ2-1, with 13 bases identical to TRBD2. The V segment lost 4 bases and the J segment 0 bases; nucleotides outside the gene matches: 7. The CDR3 has 18 amino acids. The germline gives CDR1 SGHRS, CDR2 YFSETQ. The CDR3 loop reads CASSPGLAGALSYNEQFF. For the CDR3, the DNA is TGCGCCAGCAGCCCCGGACTAGCGGGAGCGCTCTCCTACAATGAGCAGTTCTTC.

The chain employs TRBV28 and TRBJ2-2; 13 nucleotides agree with TRBD2. V was pared by 7 bases and J by 0 bases, with 8 bases of the junction left unmatched. Per the germline V gene, CDR1 is MDHEN and CDR2 is SYDVKM. The CDR3 is 18 residues long. CDR3 sequence (DNA): TGTGCCAGCAACCCGACTAGCGGGAGGACGACGAACACCGGGGAGCTGTTTTTT. Its protein is CASNPTSGRTTNTGELFF.

This rearrangement joins TRBV18 to TRBJ1-2, with D unclear. Germline CDR1 KGHSH, CDR2 LQKENI. This CDR3 contains 16 residues. Trimming shortened V by 2 bases and J by 0 bases, and 13 bases separated the two germline ends. The CDR3 coding sequence is TGTGCCAGCTCACCATCCTCAGGAGGCTCTAACTATGGCTACACCTTC. It translates to CASSPSSGGSNYGYTF.

The chain employs TRBV5-4 and TRBJ2-5; D gene uncertain. The CDR3 loop spans 16 amino acids. The germline V gene has CDR1 SGHNT and CDR2 YYREEE (reference sequence). Trimming shortened V by 6 bases and J by 7 bases, and 25 bases separated the two germline ends. For the CDR3, the DNA is TGTGCCAGCATCGACACCCACGGACCAGCCAAGGGGACCCAGTACTTC. Its translation is CASIDTHGPAKGTQYF.

The gene calls are TRBV2 and TRBJ1-3; D possibly corresponds to TRBD1 (5 bases). V lost 5 bases and J lost 7, with 18 bases in between. CDR1 and CDR2 (germline): SNHLY, FYNNEI. This CDR3 has 15 residues. The CDR3 loop is CASSSQGGQGNTIYF. The CDR3, as DNA: TGTGCCAGCAGTTCTCAGGGAGGCCAAGGGAACACCATATATTTT.

The chain uses TRBV29-1 and TRBJ2-3, with a weak D call TRBD1 (5 bases). Germline lookup yields CDR1 SQVTM and CDR2 ANQGSEA. The CDR3 contains 16 residues. Trimming took off 2 bases at V and 6 bases at J, with 21 bases between the two ends. The chain's CDR3 is CSVEYGAVAPIDTQYF. CDR3 nucleotide sequence: TGCAGCGTTGAATATGGGGCGGTAGCACCCATCGATACGCAGTATTTT.

The chain recombines TRBV9 with TRBJ2-5; D not certain. Trimming left V 0 bases short and J 1 base short, with 10 bases between. CDR1 and CDR2 (germline): SGDLS, YYNGEE. This CDR3 is built from 15 residues. The CDR3 sequence: CASSVGRLFQETQYF. The DNA for the CDR3 is TGTGCCAGCAGCGTAGGTCGGTTGTTCCAAGAGACCCAGTACTTC.